This T cell receptor beta chain was profiled in a study of chemoradiotherapy in HPV16-positive cancers. Study summary: A couple of HPV16-positive patients' cells yielded candidate HPV-specific clones and common motifs.

Over chemoradiotherapy, repertoires were sampled more than once. From germline, CDR1 is SNHLY and CDR2 FYNNEI. V was clipped by 9 bases and J by 3 bases; unmatched bases: 5. The CDR3 loop spans 15 amino acids. Produced via immunoSEQ multiplex PCR; TCRdb's table is partial and in-frame only. The table includes several thousand clones, around 87% detected once. This chain joins TRBV2 and TRBJ2-6, with 10 bases aligning to TRBD1. The sequence was collected from a human donor with HPV-associated anogenital cancer. The sequenced sample was tumor tissue, obtained from a patient who underwent chemoradiotherapy. The CDR3 DNA sequence: TGTGCCAGTAAGACAGGGGGCCGTGGGGCCAACGTCCTGACTTTC. This translates into CASKTGGRGANVLTF.